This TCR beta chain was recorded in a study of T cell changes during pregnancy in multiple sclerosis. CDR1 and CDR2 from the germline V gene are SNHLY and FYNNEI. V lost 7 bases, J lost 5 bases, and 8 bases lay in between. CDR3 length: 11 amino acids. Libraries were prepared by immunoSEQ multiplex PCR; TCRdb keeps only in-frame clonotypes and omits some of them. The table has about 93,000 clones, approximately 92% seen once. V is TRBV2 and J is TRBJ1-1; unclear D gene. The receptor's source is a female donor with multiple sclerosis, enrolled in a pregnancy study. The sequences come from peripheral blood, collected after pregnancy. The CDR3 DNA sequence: TGTGCCAGCATGGGAGAAACTGAAGCTTTCTTT. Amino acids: CASMGETEAFF. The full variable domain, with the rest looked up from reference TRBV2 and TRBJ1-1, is EPEVTQTPSHQVTQMGQEVILRCVPISNHLYFYWYRQILGQKVEFLVSFYNNEISEKSEIFDDQFSVERPDGSNFTLKIRSTKLEDSAMYFCASMGETEAFFGQGTRLTVV.